The 26 T cell receptor beta chains given below trace back to one sample, sequenced in a study of graft-versus-host responses after intestinal transplantation. The repertoire was sequenced with immunoSEQ multiplex PCR; TCRdb's copy has only in-frame clones and lacks some. The sample holds almost 40,000 clones, about 95% seen once. Which antigens these TCRs recognize remains unknown. Source: unstimulated CD8+ T cells sorted from spleen or lymph node cells, taken before transplant. These receptors were collected from a human donor who was the organ donor for an intestinal transplant.

This chain links TRBV9 with TRBJ2-7; a weak D match, TRBD1 (6 bases). CDR1 and CDR2 from the germline V gene are SGDLS and YYNGEE. V was pared by 0 bases and J by 3 bases, with 10 bases between. The CDR3 sequence is 14 residues long. The CDR3 is CASSVGQQGYEQYF. CDR3 DNA: TGTGCCAGCAGCGTAGGGCAACAGGGCTACGAGCAGTACTTC.

This sequence joins TRBV7-8 and TRBJ1-1, with a tentative D call TRBD1 (6 bases). Germline loops: CDR1 SGHVS, CDR2 FQNEAQ. The V end was cut by 1 base, the J end by 4 bases, with 7 bases between. CDR3 length: 13 amino acids. The CDR3 nucleotides are TGTGCCAGCAGCTTAGGGGGGCGCACTGAAGCTTTCTTT. It translates to CASSLGGRTEAFF.

The J gene is TRBJ2-7, the V gene TRBV7-9, with D tentatively TRBD2 (6 bases). V was trimmed by 5 bases and J by 7 bases, leaving 15 bases between them. Per the germline V gene, CDR1 is SEHNR and CDR2 is FQNEAQ (reference sequence). The CDR3 sequence is 13 residues long. CDR3 amino acids: CASSPHGAGEQYF. CDR3 bases: TGTGCCAGCAGCCCCCACGGGGCGGGGGAGCAGTACTTC. The full variable domain, in which reference TRBV7-9 and TRBJ2-7 provide the parts outside the CDR3, is DTGVSQNPRHKITKRGQNVTFRCDPISEHNRLYWYRQTLGQGPEFLTYFQNEAQLEKSRLLSDRFSAERPKGSFSTLEIQRTEQGDSAMYLCASSPHGAGEQYFGPGTRLTVT.

The chain combines TRBV30 with TRBJ2-5; TRBD2 aligns across 11 bases. Germline lookup yields CDR1 GTSNPN and CDR2 SVGIG (reference sequence). J lost 4 bases, V lost 4 bases, and 8 bases had no gene match. This CDR3 contains 15 residues. CDR3 nucleotides: TGTGCCTGGAACTTAGCGGGGGGGCCTGGAGAGACCCAGTACTTC. Its protein product is CAWNLAGGPGETQYF.

V is TRBV19 and J is TRBJ2-3, with 10 bases aligning to TRBD2. After removal of 3 bases from V and 6 bases from J, the junction contained 6 bases not matched to a gene. CDR3 length: 15 amino acids. Germline values: CDR1 LNHDA, CDR2 SQIVND (reference sequence). This CDR3 reads CASSIWLAGVDTQYF. CDR3 nucleotide sequence: TGTGCCAGTAGTATCTGGCTAGCGGGGGTTGATACGCAGTATTTT.

The chain links TRBV6-5 to TRBJ2-3; D tentatively fits TRBD1 or TRBD2 (5 bases each). Germline V gene sequence: CDR1 MNHEY, CDR2 SVGAGI. Deletions cut 4 bases from V and 0 bases from J, with 14 bases between. CDR3 length: 16 residues. The CDR3 DNA is TGTGCCAGCAGTTCGGGGCCAACGGGTAGCACAGATACGCAGTATTTT. Amino acid sequence: CASSSGPTGSTDTQYF.

The V call is TRBV29-1, the J call TRBJ1-2; weak D call: TRBD1 (5 bases). Germline assignment: CDR1 SQVTM and CDR2 ANQGSEA. The CDR3 consists of 17 residues. The CDR3 coding sequence is TGCACCTGTGGGGCAGCCAACGCTCCAACCATTAACTATGGCTACACCTTC. Translating gives CTCGAANAPTINYGYTF.

The V call is TRBV19, the J call TRBJ1-2; D is possibly TRBD1 (5 bases). The V end lost 4 bases, the J end lost 2 bases, and 14 bases lay between the germline ends. This CDR3 contains 15 residues. CDR1 and CDR2 from the germline V gene are LNHDA and SQIVND (reference sequence). This CDR3 is CASSTPWGYNYGYTF. CDR3 nucleotides: TGTGCCAGTAGTACCCCGTGGGGGTACAACTATGGCTACACCTTC.

The rearrangement uses TRBV6-6 and TRBJ2-1; weak D call: TRBD2 (7 bases). The CDR3 length is 15 residues. In germline, CDR1 is MNHNY, CDR2 SVGAGI (reference sequence). V was trimmed by 5 bases and J by 10 bases, leaving 21 bases between them. The DNA for the CDR3 is TGTGCCAGCAGTCACTACCGGGGGGCCGTCGGAGAGCAGTTCTTC. Translated: CASSHYRGAVGEQFF.

This clone has only one observation. V and J are TRBV6-9 and TRBJ2-1, with D unresolved. The CDR3 loop spans 11 amino acids. In germline, CDR1 is MNHGY, CDR2 SVAAGI. The V end was cut by 7 bases, the J end by 6 bases, with 7 bases between. CDR3 sequence reads: CASIESNEQFF. In DNA, the CDR3 is TGTGCCAGCATAGAGAGCAATGAGCAGTTCTTC.

In DNA form, the CDR3 reads TGTGCCAGCAGCCAACTAACAGGGAGCACAGATACGCAGTATTTT. Translated: CASSQLTGSTDTQYF. The genes are TRBV4-2 and TRBJ2-3, with D possibly matching TRBD1 (6 bases). Trimming removed 2 bases at V and 0 bases at J, with 9 bases between. The CDR3 is 15 amino acids. Germline V gives CDR1 LGHNA, CDR2 YNFKEQ.

The chain links TRBV5-6 to TRBJ1-2, with 12 positions matching TRBD1. The germline gives CDR1 SGHDT, CDR2 YYEEEE. The CDR3 totals 16 residues. V lost 3 bases, J lost 3 bases, and 6 bases stayed unmatched. CDR3 amino acids: CASSSPGTGGHYGYTF. The CDR3 DNA is TGTGCCAGCAGCTCGCCCGGGACAGGGGGCCACTATGGCTACACCTTC.

CDR3 region: CASSLLYRPMNTEAFF. The CDR3 DNA sequence: TGTGCCAGCAGTTTGTTGTACAGGCCCATGAACACTGAAGCTTTCTTT. The V gene is TRBV28, the J gene TRBJ1-1; possible D gene TRBD1, 5 bases. V was pared by 3 bases and J by 0 bases, with 14 bases between. Germline V gene sequence: CDR1 MDHEN, CDR2 SYDVKM. The CDR3 is 16 residues long.

The DNA for the CDR3 is TGTGCCAGCAGTTATCGGGGGAACTACGAGCAGTACTTC. Residues: CASSYRGNYEQYF. J is TRBJ2-7 and V is TRBV6-8, with D perhaps TRBD2 (6 bases). From germline, CDR1 is MNHGY and CDR2 SAAAGT. This CDR3 is 13 amino acids long. Deletions cut 3 bases from V and 3 bases from J, with 9 bases between.

The chain employs TRBV6-5 and TRBJ2-7, with 8 bases lining up with TRBD1. The V segment lost 5 bases and the J segment 2 bases; nucleotides outside the gene matches: 2. Per the germline V gene, CDR1 is MNHEY and CDR2 is SVGAGI. This CDR3 spans 13 amino acids. The CDR3 is CASSQGATYEQYF. The CDR3 DNA reads as TGTGCCAGCAGTCAGGGGGCAACCTACGAGCAGTACTTC.

The rearrangement uses TRBV2 and TRBJ2-7, with D possibly TRBD2 on 5 matching bases. The length of the CDR3 is 13 residues. The germline V and J ends were trimmed by 7 bases and 3 bases, with 13 bases remaining between them. CDR1 is SNHLY and CDR2 is FYNNEI in the germline V gene. The DNA of the CDR3 is TGTGCCAGCATTGGACGGGAACGCTACGAGCAGTACTTC. Translation gives CASIGRERYEQYF.

The chain combines TRBV6-1 with TRBJ1-5; D is unclear. The V and J ends lost 2 bases and 0 bases respectively, with 11 bases between them. CDR1 is MNHNS and CDR2 is SASEGT in the germline V gene. The CDR3 runs 16 residues. CDR3: CASSELEAHSNQPQHF. In DNA, the CDR3 is TGTGCCAGCAGTGAATTAGAGGCACATAGCAATCAGCCCCAGCATTTT.

The chain links TRBV10-1 to TRBJ2-1, with D possibly being TRBD1 or TRBD2 (5 bases each). CDR1 is WNHNN and CDR2 is SYGVQD in the germline V gene (reference sequence). CDR3 length: 12 residues. Trimming took 2 bases from V and 11 from J, leaving 10 bases between them. CDR3 amino acids: CASSEIGGKQFF. In DNA, the CDR3 is TGCGCCAGCAGTGAGATTGGGGGAAAGCAGTTCTTC.

The gene calls are TRBV19 and TRBJ2-3; maybe TRBD1 (5 bases). Germline CDR1 LNHDA, CDR2 SQIVND (reference sequence). V was trimmed by 5 bases and J by 6 bases, leaving 27 bases between them. The CDR3 consists of 18 residues. The CDR3 sequence: CASSQKLDRPGYWDTQYF. The CDR3 DNA sequence: TGTGCCAGTAGTCAAAAATTAGACCGACCAGGGTATTGGGATACGCAGTATTTT.

The V call is TRBV10-2, the J call TRBJ1-1; no reliable D call. Germline CDR1 reads WSHSY; CDR2 reads SAAADI. CDR3 size: 21 residues. Trimming removed 2 bases from V and 0 bases from J, with 28 bases in between. In DNA form, the CDR3 reads TGCGCCAGCAGTGAGCGTGCAAGGGTCGCCGGGGTATCGCTTTTGAACACTGAAGCTTTCTTT. This sequence encodes CASSERARVAGVSLLNTEAFF.

This chain joins TRBV7-2 and TRBJ2-7; TRBD2 is a possible D gene (5 bases). V lost 4 bases and J lost 0, with 10 bases in between. The CDR3 loop spans 14 amino acids. Germline V CDR1 and CDR2: SGHTA, FQGNSA. The CDR3, as DNA: TGTGCCAGCAGCTACCGAGGGAACTCCTACGAGCAGTACTTC. Its protein product is CASSYRGNSYEQYF.

Here the CDR3 reads CASSLFAGEDTQYF. The CDR3 DNA sequence: TGTGCCAGCAGCTTATTTGCGGGGGAGGATACGCAGTATTTT. The chain couples TRBV7-2 to TRBJ2-3; 7 bases fit TRBD2. CDR1 and CDR2 from the germline V gene are SGHTA and FQGNSA. V dropped 2 bases and J dropped 6; count of bases not matched to a gene: 5. The CDR3 runs 14 residues. Using reference TRBV7-2 and TRBJ2-3 for the parts outside the CDR3, the full variable domain is GAGVSQSPSNKVTEKGKDVELRCDPISGHTALYWYRQSLGQGLEFLIYFQGNSAPDKSGLPSDRFSAERTGGSVSTLTIQRTQQEDSAVYLCASSLFAGEDTQYFGPGTRLTVL.

Here the CDR3 reads CASSQERKFSYNEQFF. DNA for the CDR3: TGCGCCAGCAGCCAAGAGAGAAAGTTCTCCTACAATGAGCAGTTCTTC. The V call is TRBV4-3, the J call TRBJ2-1; D not resolved. With 0 bases removed from V and 0 bases from J, the gap between germline ends came to 9 bases. The CDR3 is made up of 16 amino acids. Looked up from germline, CDR1 is LGHNA and CDR2 is YSLEER.

This rearrangement joins TRBV5-4 to TRBJ2-7; no clear D. V lost 4 bases, J lost 3 bases, and 5 bases lay in between. The CDR3 covers 11 residues. Germline V gives CDR1 SGHNT, CDR2 YYREEE (reference sequence). The CDR3 region is CASSQHYEQYF. The CDR3 DNA is TGTGCCAGCAGCCAGCACTACGAGCAGTACTTC.

The chain carries TRBV5-4 and TRBJ1-5; D not certain. The CDR3 totals 15 residues. Trimming took off 0 bases at V and 3 bases at J, with 10 bases between the two ends. Germline-derived CDR1 and CDR2 are SGHNT and YYREEE (reference sequence). The CDR3 DNA reads TGTGCCAGCAGCTTGGGGACCGCAGACAATCAGCCCCAGCATTTT. Amino acid sequence: CASSLGTADNQPQHF.

The J gene is TRBJ1-2, the V gene TRBV29-1; D is undetermined. V lost 3 bases to trimming and J lost 3 bases, with 8 bases between them. Germline CDR1 and CDR2: SQVTM and ANQGSEA. The CDR3 length is 12 residues. This CDR3 reads CSVDRGDYGYTF. CDR3 bases: TGCAGCGTTGACCGGGGAGACTATGGCTACACCTTC.